The 5 T cell receptor beta chains given below trace back to one sample, sequenced in a study of OX40 agonist ivuxolimab in advanced cancers. Libraries were prepared by immunoSEQ multiplex PCR; TCRdb keeps only in-frame clonotypes and omits some of them. Here the sample spans 75,000 to 80,000 clones, 94% being singletons. Source: CD4+ or CD8+ T cells sorted from blood, taken in a trial of the OX40 agonist ivuxolimab. Receptors originate from an adult with an advanced solid tumor such as melanoma, head and neck, liver or kidney cancer.

The chain is built from TRBV6-5 and TRBJ2-1; 9 bases line up with TRBD2. V was clipped by 4 bases and J by 4 bases; unmatched bases: 8. The CDR3 spans 16 residues. Looked up from germline, CDR1 is MNHEY and CDR2 is SVGAGI. CDR3 DNA: TGTGCCAGCAGTTTGACTAGCGGCCGTTCTTACAATGAGCAGTTCTTC. Residues: CASSLTSGRSYNEQFF.

The rearrangement uses TRBV4-3 and TRBJ2-1; 8 nucleotides match TRBD2. Losses at the gene ends were 4 bases for V and 3 bases for J; bases not matched to a gene: 2. The CDR3 loop spans 14 amino acids. CDR1 and CDR2 (germline): LGHNA, YSLEER. The CDR3 protein is CASSLSGGYNEQFF. The CDR3 DNA is TGCGCCAGCAGCCTCAGCGGGGGCTACAATGAGCAGTTCTTC.

The chain uses TRBV9 and TRBJ1-1; 7 bases align to TRBD1. J was trimmed by 4 bases and V by 3 bases; bases with no gene match: 12. Germline lookup yields CDR1 SGDLS and CDR2 YYNGEE. There are 16 residues in the CDR3. In DNA, the CDR3 is TGTGCCAGCAGCGGCTCAGAGGGGGCCGGCGGCACTGAAGCTTTCTTT. It encodes CASSGSEGAGGTEAFF.

This clone is termed large (0.1 to 1%). The J gene is TRBJ1-4, the V gene TRBV9; a possible D gene is TRBD1 (5 bases). CDR1 is SGDLS, CDR2 YYNGEE, per germline. The germline V and J ends were trimmed by 4 bases and 0 bases, with 13 bases remaining between them. The CDR3 has 16 residues. This chain's CDR3 is CASSTGQIATNEKLFF. In DNA, the CDR3 is TGTGCCAGCAGCACCGGACAAATTGCAACTAATGAAAAACTGTTTTTT.

The V call is TRBV11-2, the J call TRBJ1-2, with TRBD1 matching over 12 bases. Germline CDR1 reads SGHAT; CDR2 reads FQNNGV. Trimming cost V 5 bases and J 8 bases; bases outside gene matches: 9. This CDR3 is built from 15 residues. This chain's CDR3 is CASSPGGTGGIGYTF. CDR3 nucleotide sequence: TGTGCCAGCAGCCCGGGGGGGACAGGGGGCATCGGCTACACCTTC.